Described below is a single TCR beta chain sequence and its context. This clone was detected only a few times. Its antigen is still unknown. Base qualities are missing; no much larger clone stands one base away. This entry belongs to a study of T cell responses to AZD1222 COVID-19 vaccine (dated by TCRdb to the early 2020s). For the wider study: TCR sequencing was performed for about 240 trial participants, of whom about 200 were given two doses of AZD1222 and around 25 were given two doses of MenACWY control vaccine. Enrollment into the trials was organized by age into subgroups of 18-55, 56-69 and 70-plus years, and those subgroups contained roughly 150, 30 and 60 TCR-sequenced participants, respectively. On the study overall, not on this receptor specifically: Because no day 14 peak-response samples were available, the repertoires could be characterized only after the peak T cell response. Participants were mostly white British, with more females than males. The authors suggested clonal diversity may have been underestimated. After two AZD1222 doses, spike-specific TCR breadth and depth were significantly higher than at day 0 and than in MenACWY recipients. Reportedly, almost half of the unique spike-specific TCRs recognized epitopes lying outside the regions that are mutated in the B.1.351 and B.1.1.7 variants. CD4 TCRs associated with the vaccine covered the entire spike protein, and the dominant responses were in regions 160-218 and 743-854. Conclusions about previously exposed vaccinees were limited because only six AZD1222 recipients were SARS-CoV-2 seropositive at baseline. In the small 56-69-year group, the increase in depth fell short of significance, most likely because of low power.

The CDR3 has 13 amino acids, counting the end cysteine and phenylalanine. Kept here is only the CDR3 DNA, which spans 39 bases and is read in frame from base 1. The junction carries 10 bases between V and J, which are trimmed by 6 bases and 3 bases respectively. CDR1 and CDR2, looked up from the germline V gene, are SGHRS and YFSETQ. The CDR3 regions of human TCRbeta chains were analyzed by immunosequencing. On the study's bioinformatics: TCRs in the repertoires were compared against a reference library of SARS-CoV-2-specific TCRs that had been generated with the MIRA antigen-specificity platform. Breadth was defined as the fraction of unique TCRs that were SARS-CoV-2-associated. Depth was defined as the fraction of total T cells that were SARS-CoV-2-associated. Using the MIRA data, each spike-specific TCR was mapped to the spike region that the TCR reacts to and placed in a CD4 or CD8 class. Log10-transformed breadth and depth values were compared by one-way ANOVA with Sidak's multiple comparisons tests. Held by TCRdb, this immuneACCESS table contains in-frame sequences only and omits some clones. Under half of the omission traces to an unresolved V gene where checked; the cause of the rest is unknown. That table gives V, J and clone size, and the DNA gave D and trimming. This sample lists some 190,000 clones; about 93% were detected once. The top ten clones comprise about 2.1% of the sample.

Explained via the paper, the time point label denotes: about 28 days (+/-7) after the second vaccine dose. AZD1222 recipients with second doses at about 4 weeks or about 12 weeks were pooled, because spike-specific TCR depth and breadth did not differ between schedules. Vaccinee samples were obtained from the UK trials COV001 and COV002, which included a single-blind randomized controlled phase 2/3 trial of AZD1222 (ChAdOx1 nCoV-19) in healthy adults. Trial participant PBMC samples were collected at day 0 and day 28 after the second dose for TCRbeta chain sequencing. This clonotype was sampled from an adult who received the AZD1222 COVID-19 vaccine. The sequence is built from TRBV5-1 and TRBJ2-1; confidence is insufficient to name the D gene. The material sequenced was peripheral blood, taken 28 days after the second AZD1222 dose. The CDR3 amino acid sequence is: CASTDPDYNEQFF. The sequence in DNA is TGCGCCAGCACCGACCCTGACTACAATGAGCAGTTCTTC.